This passage covers 23 T cell receptor beta chains from one sample sequenced in a study of shared clonotypes between healthy human individuals. Profiled with immunoSEQ multiplex PCR; TCRdb holds only in-frame clones, not every one. Of roughly 660,000 clones in the sample, 90% were seen once. Specimen: memory CD8+ T cells from PBMCs. As for subset: CD45RO+ cells pooled with CCR7-negative TemRA cells. All receptors come from a young man in good health. Some clones in this sample may be carry-over from other donors' samples.

This sequence joins TRBV27 and TRBJ1-5; D possibly corresponds to TRBD1 (5 bases). Germline V gives CDR1 MNHEY, CDR2 SMNVEV (reference sequence). The CDR3 consists of 14 residues. The germline V and J ends were trimmed by 6 bases and 4 bases, with 13 bases remaining between them. The CDR3 loop is CASSFRDRNQPQHF. CDR3 sequence (DNA): TGTGCCAGCAGCTTCAGGGACCGAAATCAGCCCCAGCATTTT.

This chain uses TRBV9 with TRBJ1-4, with D perhaps TRBD1 (6 bases). CDR3 length equals 14 residues. V dropped 3 bases and J dropped 8 bases, with 14 bases sitting between them. The germline V gene has CDR1 SGDLS and CDR2 YYNGEE. CDR3 DNA: TGTGCCAGCAGCGGGGGAGCAGGGGAGGAAAAACTGTTTTTT. Translated, it gives CASSGGAGEEKLFF. The full variable domain, its missing parts supplied by reference TRBV9 and TRBJ1-4, is DSGVTQTPKHLITATGQRVTLRCSPRSGDLSVYWYQQSLDQGLQFLIQYYNGEERAKGNILERFSAQQFPDLHSELNLSSLELGDSALYFCASSGGAGEEKLFFGSGTQLSVL.

The V gene is TRBV21-1, the J gene TRBJ1-2; no DNA check was done on the table's D call, TRBD1. TRBV21-1 is classified as a pseudogene. This CDR3 has 16 residues. The CDR3 protein is CASSARPGTGGYGYTF. CDR3 in DNA: TGTGCCAGCAGCGCGAGACCAGGGACAGGGGGCTATGGCTACACCTTC.

At least ten counts were recorded for this clone. Other nucleotide sequences from this sample produce the same CDR3. CDR3 nucleotide sequence: TGCAGTGCTCCCCCTAATGTTGGCTACACCTTC. This codes for CSAPPNVGYTF. The J gene is TRBJ1-2, the V gene TRBV20-1; no definite D call. V was trimmed by 5 bases and J by 7 bases, leaving 11 bases between them. Germline V CDR1 and CDR2: DFQATT, SNEGSKA (reference sequence). The CDR3 extends over 11 amino acids.

This clone turned up a few times. The V gene is TRBV21-1, the J gene TRBJ1-2. TRBV21-1 is assigned pseudogene status. This CDR3 is built from 13 residues. DNA of the CDR3: TGTGCCAGCAGCAACCCAATATCGTACGGCTACACCTTC. It is translated as CASSNPISYGYTF.

This clone was found many times. V gene TRBV7-8 combines with J gene TRBJ2-1; D not certain. V was shortened by 2 bases and J by 6 bases, with 11 bases between the two germline ends. The CDR3 is 14 amino acids. Germline assignment: CDR1 SGHVS and CDR2 FQNEAQ. For the CDR3, the DNA is TGTGCCAGCAGCTTAAGTCTAAGTGGCAATGAGCAGTTCTTC. It codes for CASSLSLSGNEQFF.

Comments on this clone: A much larger clone lies a single base off, so this may be a read error. The chain uses TRBV6-4 and TRBJ2-1, with 13 bases fitting TRBD2. From germline, CDR1 is MRHNA and CDR2 SNTAGT. This CDR3 has 15 amino acids. Germline trimming cut 2 bases from V and 5 bases from J; bases unmatched to any gene: 0. CDR3 region: CASSDGTSGNNEQFF. For the CDR3, the DNA is TGTGCCAGCAGTGACGGGACTAGCGGGAACAATGAGCAGTTCTTC.

Of note for this clone: The sample has other DNA sequences that encode this CDR3 too. The J gene is TRBJ2-1, the V gene TRBV6-5; 7 bases agree with TRBD2. In germline, CDR1 is MNHEY, CDR2 SVGAGI. The CDR3 has 16 residues. V dropped 1 base and J dropped 0; count of bases not matched to a gene: 3. The CDR3 reads CASSYLAGSSYNEQFF. The DNA for the CDR3 is TGTGCCAGCAGTTACTTAGCGGGCAGCTCCTACAATGAGCAGTTCTTC.

The chain combines TRBV11-1 with TRBJ2-5, with TRBD2 matching over 12 bases. The J call is in doubt because the DNA end fits TRBJ2-7 better. Germline V gene lookup returns CDR1 SGHAT and CDR2 FQDESV (reference sequence). The CDR3 has 15 residues. The CDR3 nucleotides are TGTGCCAGCAGCTCTTGGACTAGCGGGACCTACGAGCAGTACTTC. Protein: CASSSWTSGTYEQYF.

The chain couples TRBV6-5 to TRBJ1-4, with D maybe TRBD1 (6 bases). Germline CDR1 reads MNHEY; CDR2 reads SVGAGI. The germline V and J ends were trimmed by 7 bases and 5 bases, with 14 bases remaining between them. The CDR3 extends over 14 amino acids. The CDR3 sequence is CASIEGGFNEKLFF. CDR3 nucleotide sequence: TGTGCCAGCATTGAGGGGGGTTTCAATGAAAAACTGTTTTTT.

This chain connects TRBV28 to TRBJ1-3; perhaps TRBD1 as D (5 bases). Trimming left V 3 bases short and J 0 bases short, with 12 bases between. Germline assignment: CDR1 MDHEN and CDR2 SYDVKM. This CDR3 region has 16 residues. CDR3 coding DNA: TGTGCCAGCAGTTTGATGGCGGGGCTCTCTGGAAACACCATATATTTT. Encoded protein: CASSLMAGLSGNTIYF.

This chain links TRBV11-2 with TRBJ1-3, with TRBD1 matching over 8 bases. This CDR3 spans 15 amino acids. J was trimmed by 2 bases and V by 7 bases; bases with no gene match: 7. Germline V lookup: CDR1 SGHAT, CDR2 FQNNGV. The CDR3 is CASNRGRLAGNTIYF. The CDR3 DNA is TGTGCCAGCAACAGGGGGAGGCTAGCTGGAAACACCATATATTTT. Full variable domain (rest looked up from reference TRBV11-2 and TRBJ1-3): EAGVAQSPRYKIIEKRQSVAFWCNPISGHATLYWYQQILGQGPKLLIQFQNNGVVDDSQLPKDRFSAERLKGVDSTLKIQPAKLEDSAVYLCASNRGRLAGNTIYFGEGSWLTVV.

DNA of the CDR3: TGTGCCAGCAGCTTAAGCACCGCAGGGGCCCACTATGGCTACACCTTC. Its translation is CASSLSTAGAHYGYTF. V gene TRBV7-9 combines with J gene TRBJ1-2; TRBD1 might be the D (6 bases). The CDR3 totals 16 residues. V lost 2 bases and J 3 bases, leaving 16 bases between the germline ends. Germline CDR1 SEHNR, CDR2 FQNEAQ (reference sequence).

The V and J genes are TRBV27 and TRBJ2-1; 8 positions match TRBD1. CDR1 and CDR2 from the germline V gene are MNHEY and SMNVEV (reference sequence). The CDR3 runs 14 residues. V dropped 8 bases and J dropped 8; count of bases not matched to a gene: 11. The chain's CDR3 is CASQDDRGGHEQFF. The CDR3 DNA is TGTGCCAGCCAAGACGACAGGGGCGGGCATGAGCAGTTCTTC.

This rearrangement joins TRBV2 to TRBJ1-1; maybe TRBD1 (5 bases). Trimming took 7 bases from V and 7 from J, leaving 16 bases between them. CDR3 length: 13 amino acids. Germline V gene data show CDR1 as SNHLY and CDR2 as FYNNEI. The CDR3 region is CASTQGMALEAFF. DNA of the CDR3: TGTGCCAGCACCCAGGGAATGGCTCTTGAAGCTTTCTTT.

The V gene is TRBV27, the J gene TRBJ1-6; D not resolved. V was pared by 5 bases and J by 12 bases, with 11 bases between. The CDR3 spans 12 residues. Germline V gives CDR1 MNHEY, CDR2 SMNVEV (reference sequence). The CDR3 loop reads CASSLPTGPLHF. CDR3 in DNA: TGTGCCAGCAGTCTTCCCACCGGACCCCTCCACTTT.

The J gene is TRBJ2-5, the V gene TRBV4-1, with TRBD1 as a possible D gene (5 bases). Trimming pared 1 base from V and 4 bases from J, leaving 10 bases between. The CDR3 contains 14 residues. The germline gives CDR1 MGHRA, CDR2 YSYEKL. The CDR3, as DNA: TGCGCCAGCAGCCAAGGACAGAAGGGAGAGACCCAGTACTTC. Its protein product is CASSQGQKGETQYF.

This chain joins TRBV4-1 and TRBJ2-1; possible D gene TRBD2, 5 bases. V gave up 1 base and J gave up 0 bases, with 16 bases separating them. Looked up from germline, CDR1 is MGHRA and CDR2 is YSYEKL. CDR3 size: 18 residues. The CDR3 region is CASSQALDWVSSYNEQFF. The CDR3 region has the DNA TGCGCCAGCAGCCAAGCCTTGGACTGGGTGAGCTCCTACAATGAGCAGTTCTTC.

J is TRBJ2-3 and V is TRBV27; D not resolved. The V end was cut by 4 bases, the J end by 4 bases, with 12 bases between. This CDR3 spans 14 amino acids. Germline V gene data show CDR1 as MNHEY and CDR2 as SMNVEV (reference sequence). In DNA form, the CDR3 reads TGTGCCAGCAGTTCTCATTACGGGCCAGATACGCAGTATTTT. Residues: CASSSHYGPDTQYF.

The table lists this clone with a count of one. The V call is TRBV6-6, the J call TRBJ1-5; 7 nucleotides match TRBD1. Germline V gives CDR1 MNHNY, CDR2 SVGAGI (reference sequence). The CDR3 runs 15 residues. V shed 8 bases and J 0 bases; nucleotides not matched to a gene: 7. Here the CDR3 DNA reads TGTGCCAGCCGCTCAGGGGGAGATAGCAATCAGCCCCAGCATTTT. This gives the protein CASRSGGDSNQPQHF.

The V and J genes are TRBV7-9 and TRBJ2-3; 7 positions match TRBD2. The CDR3 is 17 amino acids. After removal of 2 bases from V and 3 bases from J, the junction contained 11 bases not matched to a gene. Germline V lookup: CDR1 SEHNR, CDR2 FQNEAQ (reference sequence). CDR3 DNA sequence: TGTGCCAGCAGCTTAAAGGGACTACAAGAGATTACAGATACGCAGTATTTT. As protein: CASSLKGLQEITDTQYF.

The J gene is TRBJ1-2, the V gene TRBV6-1; a possible D gene is TRBD1 (5 bases). Per germline, CDR1 MNHNS and CDR2 SASEGT. Trimming removed 6 bases from V and 4 bases from J, with 18 bases in between. The CDR3 has 15 amino acids. CDR3 loop: CASRYDSLESYGYTF. In DNA, the CDR3 is TGTGCCAGCAGATACGACAGTCTTGAGTCCTATGGCTACACCTTC.

The gene calls are TRBV7-2 and TRBJ1-1; 9 bases fit TRBD1. Trimming removed 5 bases from V and 7 bases from J; junction bases left unmatched: 8. This CDR3 spans 14 amino acids. The germline CDR1 and CDR2 sequences are SGHTA and FQGNSA. This chain's CDR3 is CASSPRDRAGEAFF. Here the CDR3 DNA reads TGTGCCAGCAGCCCCCGGGACAGGGCCGGTGAAGCTTTCTTT.